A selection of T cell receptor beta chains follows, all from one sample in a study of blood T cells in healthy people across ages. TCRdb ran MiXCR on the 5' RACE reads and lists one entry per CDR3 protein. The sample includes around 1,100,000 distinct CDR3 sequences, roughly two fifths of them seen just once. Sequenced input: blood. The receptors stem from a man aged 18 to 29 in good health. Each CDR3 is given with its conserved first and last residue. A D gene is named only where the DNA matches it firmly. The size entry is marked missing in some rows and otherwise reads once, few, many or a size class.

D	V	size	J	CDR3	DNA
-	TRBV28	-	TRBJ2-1	CASRQSGVRSNEQFF	TGTGCCAGCAGGCAATCAGGGGTGCGGAGTAATGAGCAGTTCTTC
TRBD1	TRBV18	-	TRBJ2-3	CASSPSRQGGTDTQYF	TGTGCCAGCTCACCTTCAAGACAGGGCGGCACAGATACGCAGTATTTT
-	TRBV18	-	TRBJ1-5	CASSRTDGNQPQHF	TGTGCCAGCTCAAGGACAGATGGCAATCAGCCCCAGCATTTT
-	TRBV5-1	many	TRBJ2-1	CASSQGSVNEQFF	TGCGCCAGCAGCCAGGGTTCAGTGAATGAGCAGTTCTTC
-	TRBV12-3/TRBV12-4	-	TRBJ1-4	CASSPQREGDPTNEKLFF	TGTGCCAGCAGTCCCCAACGTGAGGGGGACCCAACTAATGAAAAACTGTTTTTT
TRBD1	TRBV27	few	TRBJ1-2	CASSSRDRGIHGYTF	TGTGCCAGCAGTTCCCGGGACAGGGGAATCCATGGCTACACCTTC
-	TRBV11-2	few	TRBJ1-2	CASSSPSKMGSGYTF	TGTGCCAGCAGCTCCCCTTCCAAGATGGGGAGTGGCTACACCTTC
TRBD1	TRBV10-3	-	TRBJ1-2	CAISPRGGLDGYTF	TGTGCCATCAGCCCCAGGGGGGGGCTTGATGGCTACACCTTC
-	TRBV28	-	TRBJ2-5	CASSELRAIQETQYF	TGTGCCAGCAGTGAGCTCCGGGCCATACAAGAGACCCAGTACTTC
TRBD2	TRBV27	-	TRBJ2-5	CASKSEAGGNEQYF	TGTGCCAGCAAATCTGAGGCGGGGGGAAATGAGCAGTACTTC
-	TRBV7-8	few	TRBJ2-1	CASSTRDNYNEQFF	TGTGCCAGCAGCACCCGGGACAACTACAATGAGCAGTTCTTC
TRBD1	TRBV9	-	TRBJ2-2	CASSTPTSGGSGELFF	TGTGCCAGCAGCACACCCACCTCAGGGGGCTCCGGGGAGCTGTTTTTT
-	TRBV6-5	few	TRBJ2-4	CASSSLSKGNIQYF	TGTGCCAGCAGTTCCCTTTCCAAGGGAAACATTCAGTACTTC
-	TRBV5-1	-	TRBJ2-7	CASSLNDRLTYEQYF	TGCGCCAGCAGCCTGAACGACAGGTTAACCTACGAGCAGTACTTC
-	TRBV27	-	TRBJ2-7	CASGGSSYNEQYF	TGTGCCAGCGGGGGGAGCTCCTACAATGAGCAGTACTTC